This TCR beta chain was observed in a study of blood T cell repertoires in COVID-19. V lost 5 bases and J 0 bases, leaving 10 bases between the germline ends. Germline CDR1 SGHTA, CDR2 FQGNSA. The CDR3 is 14 amino acids. Original analysis: Reference gene primer amplification yielded estimated nucleated cell counts. Clones were read by immunoSEQ multiplex PCR, and TCRdb kept only the in-frame ones, dropping some. V and J calls and clone size are copied from that table; D and trimming were computed from the DNA. Of 400,000 to 450,000 clones listed, less than 95% were seen once; the top ten hold 0.6%. This clone was observed a single time.

This receptor was obtained from a man aged 18 to 30 who had recovered from COVID-19. V and J are TRBV7-2 and TRBJ1-2; D call uncertain. Sequencing was performed on PBMCs or T cells enriched from blood (not recorded which). CDR3 nucleotides: TGTGCCAGCAGCCACTCATTTACTAACTATGGCTACACCTTC. It specifies CASSHSFTNYGYTF.